This is a list of T cell receptor beta chains from one sample in a study of T cells in Graves' hyperthyroidism and ophthalmopathy. TCRdb reprocessed the multiplex PCR reads via MiXCR and lists one record per CDR3 protein. The table records 600,000 to 900,000 distinct CDR3 sequences, around 17% of them present only once. Material for sequencing was blood. These receptors came from a man between 18 and 29 years old with Graves' hyperthyroidism. The CDR3 runs from the conserved cysteine through the conserved F or W. The D gene is left open where the match is weak. The size of a clone is reported for some rows only, either as once, few or many, or as a class for expanded clones.

J gene	D gene	clone size	V gene	CDR3 DNA	CDR3 protein
TRBJ2-5	TRBD2	.	TRBV4-3	TGCGCCAGCAGCCAAACTAGCGCCGAGACCCAGTACTTC	CASSQTSAETQYF
TRBJ2-1	.	.	TRBV28	TGTGCCAGTAGTACCAACCGGGACTGGCCCTGGCATGAGCAGTTCTTC	CASSTNRDWPWHEQFF
TRBJ2-2	.	.	TRBV9	TGTGCCAGCAGTTTTGAGGGTGGCGGGGAGCTGTTTTTT	CASSFEGGGELFF
TRBJ2-7	.	.	TRBV6-1	TGTGCCAGCAGTGACAATTGGGCCTACGAGCAGTACTTC	CASSDNWAYEQYF
TRBJ2-3	.	.	TRBV5-4	TGTGCCAGCAGCGGAGGACCGTATGGCACAGATACGCAGTATTTT	CASSGGPYGTDTQYF
TRBJ2-7	TRBD1	.	TRBV4-3	TGCGCCAGCAGCCAAGAGGGACAGGGCCCCTACGAGCAGTACTTC	CASSQEGQGPYEQYF
TRBJ2-1	.	once	TRBV6-1	TGTGCCAGCCAGGGGGGCGGGAGCGATGAGCAGTTCTTC	CASQGGGSDEQFF
TRBJ2-3	.	few	TRBV6-5	TGTGCCAGCAGTTACTCTTCTGGCGGGCGCCACACAGATACGCAGTATTTT	CASSYSSGGRHTDTQYF
TRBJ2-1	.	many	TRBV2	TGTGCCAGCAAGGGGACGTACTACAATGAGCAGTTCTTC	CASKGTYYNEQFF
TRBJ2-3	.	many	TRBV5-1	TGCGCCAGCAGGAGGGGAGGTAGCACAGATACGCAGTATTTT	CASRRGGSTDTQYF
TRBJ1-1	.	many	TRBV2	TGTGCCAGCAGTCAGGAGAAGTCTCTGTTCGGGAGAAAGTACACTGAAGCTTTCTTT	CASSQEKSLFGRKYTEAFF
TRBJ1-2	.	few	TRBV28	TGTGCCAGCAGCCGCCCTGGCTACACCTTC	CASSRPGYTF
TRBJ2-1	TRBD2	many	TRBV6-2/TRBV6-3	TGTGCCAGCAGTTATCTCGGACTAAAGACTAGCGGGATACCCTCCTACAATGAGCAGTTCTTC	CASSYLGLKTSGIPSYNEQFF
TRBJ1-1	TRBD1	few	TRBV7-9	TGTGCCAGCAGCCCCAGCTCAGGGGGGAACACTGAAGCTTTCTTT	CASSPSSGGNTEAFF
TRBJ2-2	.	many	TRBV12-3/TRBV12-4	TGTGCCAGCAACGGGAGAGTAAGCGGGGAGCTGTTTTTT	CASNGRVSGELFF
TRBJ2-3	.	few	TRBV18	TGTGCCAGCTCACCGGTAGGATTGGTAGATACGCAGTATTTT	CASSPVGLVDTQYF
TRBJ2-1	TRBD1	many	TRBV28	TGTGCCAGCACCCTATCCCCCTGGACAGGGAGTTACAATGAGCAGTTCTTC	CASTLSPWTGSYNEQFF
TRBJ2-3	.	.	TRBV29-1	TGCAGCGTTGATTCCCGCTACACAGATACGCAGTATTTT	CSVDSRYTDTQYF
TRBJ2-1	TRBD2	.	TRBV19	TGTGCCAGTAGTATAGTCCCTAGCGGGAGTAATGAGCAGTTCTTC	CASSIVPSGSNEQFF
TRBJ2-1	TRBD2	.	TRBV9	TGTGCCAGCAGCGTAGCAGCGGGAGGCGACTACAATGAGCAGTTCTTC	CASSVAAGGDYNEQFF
TRBJ1-5	TRBD1	few	TRBV29-1	TGCAGCGTCGCGGACAGGGAGGGCCAGCCCCAGCATTTT	CSVADREGQPQHF
TRBJ1-1	.	many	TRBV12-3/TRBV12-4	TGTGCCAGCAGCATGGGGGTCACTGAAGCTTTCTTT	CASSMGVTEAFF
TRBJ1-1	TRBD1	.	TRBV19	TGTGCCAGTAGTGGGCCCGGACAGGGCGGGATTCGGACTGAAGCTTTCTTT	CASSGPGQGGIRTEAFF
TRBJ1-5	.	many	TRBV28	TGTGCCAGCAGTGGAACGACAGTTTATAGCAATCAGCCCCAGCATTTT	CASSGTTVYSNQPQHF
TRBJ2-7	.	once	TRBV20-1	TGCGGTGCTAGCCCCTCTTACGAGCAGTACTTC	CGASPSYEQYF
TRBJ2-5	.	.	TRBV5-1	TGCGCCAGCAGCTTGAGGTACACCCAAGGGACCCAGTACTTC	CASSLRYTQGTQYF
TRBJ2-1	.	few	TRBV6-1	TGTGCCAGCAGCTTCTCTACAGGGTACAATGAGCAGTTCTTC	CASSFSTGYNEQFF
TRBJ2-3	TRBD1	many	TRBV30	TGTGCCTGGAGTGCCGGACAGGGGGGGGGCACAGATACGCAGTATTTT	CAWSAGQGGGTDTQYF
TRBJ2-3	TRBD2	few	TRBV19	TGTGCCAGTAGTTCACCGGGACTAGCGGGAGGCTCTAGCACAGATACGCAGTATTTT	CASSSPGLAGGSSTDTQYF
TRBJ2-5	.	many	TRBV6-1	TGTGCCAGCAGTTCCCTCCAGGCCAAGGGGGAGACCCAGTACTTC	CASSSLQAKGETQYF
TRBJ2-7	.	.	TRBV28	TGTGCCAGCAGTTCCCCTACCTACGAGCAGTACTTC	CASSSPTYEQYF
TRBJ2-7	.	many	TRBV7-9	TGTGCCAGCAGCTTAGAGGCGGGTCGTCATTCCTACGAGCAGTACTTC	CASSLEAGRHSYEQYF
TRBJ2-7	TRBD1	many	TRBV10-2	TGCGCCAGCAGTGGAACAGGGGTTCAAGGCGAGCAGTACTTC	CASSGTGVQGEQYF
TRBJ2-3	.	many	TRBV7-2	TGTGCCAGCAGCTTAGAGCAGGGAACAGATACGCAGTATTTT	CASSLEQGTDTQYF
TRBJ2-5	.	.	TRBV24-1	TGTGCCACCAGCGACCTCGGGACCATAGAGACCCAGTACTTC	CATSDLGTIETQYF
TRBJ2-3	.	.	TRBV5-6	TGTGCCAGCAGCTTTATCAGCTTTCCAGATACGCAGTATTTT	CASSFISFPDTQYF
TRBJ1-4	TRBD1	many	TRBV12-3/TRBV12-4	TGTGCCAGCAGTTCCCTACAGGGGAGGTATCAAGCTGAAAAACTGTTTTTT	CASSSLQGRYQAEKLFF
TRBJ2-1	.	many	TRBV20-1	TGCAGTGCTAGAGATTTGGCCGTGGGGACAAGTAATGAGCAGTTCTTC	CSARDLAVGTSNEQFF
TRBJ2-7	.	many	TRBV29-1	TGCAGCGTCGCTGACAGGAGCTCCTACGAGCAGTACTTC	CSVADRSSYEQYF
TRBJ1-5	.	few	TRBV15	TGTGCCACCAGCAGAGAACGGCTTAGCAATCAGCCCCAGCATTTT	CATSRERLSNQPQHF
TRBJ2-1	.	many	TRBV2	TGTGCCAGCATCGTCCCCGGTGGCGGAAGATCCTACAATGAGCAGTTCTTC	CASIVPGGGRSYNEQFF
TRBJ2-5	TRBD2	few	TRBV30	TGTGCCTGCCCCGGGACTAGCGGTCGGGGGACCCAGTACTTC	CACPGTSGRGTQYF
TRBJ2-5	.	few	TRBV6-2/TRBV6-3	TGTACCAGCAGTTACTCGACGGCTAGCATAGAGACCCAGTACTTC	CTSSYSTASIETQYF
TRBJ1-4	.	many	TRBV28	TGTGCCAGCAGTTTGTCCAGGCAGGGTAATGAAAAACTGTTTTTT	CASSLSRQGNEKLFF
TRBJ2-1	TRBD2	many	TRBV20-1	TGCAGTGCCAGCAGCCTCGCGGGAGCCCGGAATGAGCAGTTCTTC	CSASSLAGARNEQFF
TRBJ1-2	.	.	TRBV18	TGTGCCAGCTCACCAGGCAGATATGAAGGCTACACCTTC	CASSPGRYEGYTF
TRBJ1-5	.	many	TRBV28	TGTGCCAGCAGCCTAGCCGTAGGGGGCAATCAGCCCCAGCATTTT	CASSLAVGGNQPQHF
TRBJ2-3	TRBD2	.	TRBV2	TGTGCCAGCAGTGGGGGTAGCGGGGTCTTGGATACGCAGTATTTT	CASSGGSGVLDTQYF
TRBJ2-7	TRBD1	.	TRBV5-4	TGTGCCAGCAGCGACAGGGGCGCGGCATCCTACGAGCAGTACTTC	CASSDRGAASYEQYF
TRBJ2-1	TRBD2	few	TRBV19	TGTGCCAGTAGTTCAAGACTAGCGGGAGTGGATGAGCAGTTCTTC	CASSSRLAGVDEQFF
TRBJ2-6	TRBD2	.	TRBV6-1	TGTGCCAGCAGACCCACTTATAGCGGGAGAACCGGGGCCAACGTCCTGACTTTC	CASRPTYSGRTGANVLTF
TRBJ2-7	TRBD2	.	TRBV28	TGTGCCAGCAGTTCCCCCTTACTAGCGGGAGCCCCCTACGAGCAGTACTTC	CASSSPLLAGAPYEQYF
TRBJ2-1	TRBD2	many	TRBV9	TGTGCCAGCAGCGGGAGCGGGAGCTGGGGGAATGAGCAGTTCTTC	CASSGSGSWGNEQFF
TRBJ2-1	.	many	TRBV7-9	TGTGCCAGCAGCCGCCGGTTCCTAGGACAAAGTAGGGGCGCCTACAATGAGCAGTTCTTC	CASSRRFLGQSRGAYNEQFF
TRBJ1-4	.	many	TRBV12-3/TRBV12-4	TGTGCCAGCAGTTTTGGCTGGGGAGGGAATGAAAAACTGTTTTTT	CASSFGWGGNEKLFF
TRBJ2-1	.	many	TRBV24-1	TGTGCCACCAATGAGGGGGACGATGAGCAGTTCTTC	CATNEGDDEQFF
TRBJ2-7	.	few	TRBV4-3	TGCGCCAGCAGCCAAGATGGGACCGACGAGCAGTACTTC	CASSQDGTDEQYF
TRBJ2-3	.	.	TRBV19	TGTGCCAGTAGTGCCCTAGGCCCCACAGATACGCAGTATTTT	CASSALGPTDTQYF
TRBJ1-1	.	.	TRBV9	TGTGCCAGCAGCCCCAGTCTTAGTGGGGGCACTGAAGCTTTCTTT	CASSPSLSGGTEAFF
TRBJ2-1	TRBD1	many	TRBV2	TGTGCCACCCCGCAAGGGGGCGCTTGGGGGGAGCAGTTCTTC	CATPQGGAWGEQFF